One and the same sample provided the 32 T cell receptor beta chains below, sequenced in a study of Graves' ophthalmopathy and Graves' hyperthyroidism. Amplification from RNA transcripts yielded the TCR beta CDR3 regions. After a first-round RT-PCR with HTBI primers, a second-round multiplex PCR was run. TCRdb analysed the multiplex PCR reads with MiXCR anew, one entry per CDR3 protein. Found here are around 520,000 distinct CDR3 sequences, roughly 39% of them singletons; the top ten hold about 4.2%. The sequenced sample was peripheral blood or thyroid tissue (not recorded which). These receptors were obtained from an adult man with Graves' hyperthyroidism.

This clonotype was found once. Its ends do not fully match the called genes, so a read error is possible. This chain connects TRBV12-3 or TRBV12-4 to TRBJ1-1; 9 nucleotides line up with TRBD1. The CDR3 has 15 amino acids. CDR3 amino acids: CAGSPGTGLNTEAFF. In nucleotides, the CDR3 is TGTGCCGGCAGTCCCGGGACAGGGTTGAACACTGAAGCTTTCTTT.

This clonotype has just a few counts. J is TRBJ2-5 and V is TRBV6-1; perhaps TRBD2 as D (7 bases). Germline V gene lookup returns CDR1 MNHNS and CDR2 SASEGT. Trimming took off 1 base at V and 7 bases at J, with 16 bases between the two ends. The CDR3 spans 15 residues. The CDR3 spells CASSEVSQGGGTQYF. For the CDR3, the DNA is TGTGCCAGCAGTGAAGTCTCACAGGGCGGGGGGACCCAGTACTTC.

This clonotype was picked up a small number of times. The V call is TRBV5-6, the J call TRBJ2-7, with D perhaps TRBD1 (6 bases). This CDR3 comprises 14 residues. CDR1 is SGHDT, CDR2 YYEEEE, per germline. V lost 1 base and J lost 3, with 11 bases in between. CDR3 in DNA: TGTGCCAGCAGCTTGTTCCCAGGGGACTACGAGCAGTACTTC. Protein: CASSLFPGDYEQYF.

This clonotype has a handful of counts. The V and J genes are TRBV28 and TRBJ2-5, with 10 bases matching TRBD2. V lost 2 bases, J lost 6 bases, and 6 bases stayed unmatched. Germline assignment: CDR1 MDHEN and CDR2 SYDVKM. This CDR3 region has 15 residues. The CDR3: CASSLLSGGSQTQYF. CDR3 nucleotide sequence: TGTGCCAGCAGTTTACTTAGCGGGGGGTCTCAGACCCAGTACTTC.

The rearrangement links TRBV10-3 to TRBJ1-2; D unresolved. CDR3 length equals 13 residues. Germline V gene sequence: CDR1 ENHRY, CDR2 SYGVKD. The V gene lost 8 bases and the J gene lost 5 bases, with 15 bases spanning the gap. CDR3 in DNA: TGTGCCATCGGTCAGCGGCCCGGGTATGGCTACACCTTC. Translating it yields CAIGQRPGYGYTF.

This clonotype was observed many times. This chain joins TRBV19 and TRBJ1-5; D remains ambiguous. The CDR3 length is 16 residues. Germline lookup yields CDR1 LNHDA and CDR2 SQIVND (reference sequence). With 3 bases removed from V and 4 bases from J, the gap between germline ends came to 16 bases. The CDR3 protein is CASSIPKLGRNQPQHF. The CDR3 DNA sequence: TGTGCCAGTAGTATTCCAAAACTCGGTAGGAATCAGCCCCAGCATTTT.

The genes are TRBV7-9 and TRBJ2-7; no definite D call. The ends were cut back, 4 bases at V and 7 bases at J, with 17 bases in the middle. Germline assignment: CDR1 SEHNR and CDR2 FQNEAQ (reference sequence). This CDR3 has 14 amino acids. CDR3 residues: CASSYSPANNEQYF. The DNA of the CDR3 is TGTGCCAGCAGCTATAGCCCCGCTAACAATGAGCAGTACTTC.

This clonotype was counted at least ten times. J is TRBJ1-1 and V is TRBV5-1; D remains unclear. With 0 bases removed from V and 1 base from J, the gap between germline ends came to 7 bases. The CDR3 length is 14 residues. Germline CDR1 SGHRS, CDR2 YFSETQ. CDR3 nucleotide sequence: TGCGCCAGCAGCTTGGAGGTGGCGAACACTGAAGCTTTCTTT. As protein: CASSLEVANTEAFF. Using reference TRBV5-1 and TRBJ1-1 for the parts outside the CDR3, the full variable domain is KAGVTQTPRYLIKTRGQQVTLSCSPISGHRSVSWYQQTPGQGLQFLFEYFSETQRNKGNFPGRFSGRQFSNSRSEMNVSTLELGDSALYLCASSLEVANTEAFFGQGTRLTVV.

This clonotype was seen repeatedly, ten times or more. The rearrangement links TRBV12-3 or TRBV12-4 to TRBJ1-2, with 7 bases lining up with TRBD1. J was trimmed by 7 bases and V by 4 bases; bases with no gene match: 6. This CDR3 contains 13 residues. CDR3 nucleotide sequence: TGTGCCAGCAGTTCAACAGGGGAAGGTGGCTACACCTTC. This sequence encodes CASSSTGEGGYTF.

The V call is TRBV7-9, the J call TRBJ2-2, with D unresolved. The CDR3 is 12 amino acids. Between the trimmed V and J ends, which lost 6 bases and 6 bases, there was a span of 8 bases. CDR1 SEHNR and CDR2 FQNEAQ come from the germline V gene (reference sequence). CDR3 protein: CASSYTAGELFF. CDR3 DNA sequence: TGTGCCAGCAGTTATACGGCCGGGGAGCTGTTTTTT.

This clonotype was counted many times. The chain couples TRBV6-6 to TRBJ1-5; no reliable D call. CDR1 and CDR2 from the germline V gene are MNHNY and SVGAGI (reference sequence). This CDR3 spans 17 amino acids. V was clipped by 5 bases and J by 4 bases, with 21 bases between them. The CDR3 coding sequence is TGTGCCAGCAGTACACGCGGTGGCGCGAAGGTAAATCAGCCCCAGCATTTT. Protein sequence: CASSTRGGAKVNQPQHF.

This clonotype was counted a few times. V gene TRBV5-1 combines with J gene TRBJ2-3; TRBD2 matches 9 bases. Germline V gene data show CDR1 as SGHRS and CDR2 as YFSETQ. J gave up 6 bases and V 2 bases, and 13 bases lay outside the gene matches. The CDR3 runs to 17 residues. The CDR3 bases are TGCGCCAGCAGCTTTATCGCCTCGGGACTAGCAGGGGATACGCAGTATTTT. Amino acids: CASSFIASGLAGDTQYF.

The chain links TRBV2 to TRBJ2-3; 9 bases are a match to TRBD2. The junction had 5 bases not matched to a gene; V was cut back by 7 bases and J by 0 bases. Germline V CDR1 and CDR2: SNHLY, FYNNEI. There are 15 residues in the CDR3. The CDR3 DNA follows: TGTGCCAGCACTGCTAGCGGGGCCAGCACAGATACGCAGTATTTT. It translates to CASTASGASTDTQYF. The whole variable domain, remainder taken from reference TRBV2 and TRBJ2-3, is EPEVTQTPSHQVTQMGQEVILRCVPISNHLYFYWYRQILGQKVEFLVSFYNNEISEKSEIFDDQFSVERPDGSNFTLKIRSTKLEDSAMYFCASTASGASTDTQYFGPGTRLTVL.

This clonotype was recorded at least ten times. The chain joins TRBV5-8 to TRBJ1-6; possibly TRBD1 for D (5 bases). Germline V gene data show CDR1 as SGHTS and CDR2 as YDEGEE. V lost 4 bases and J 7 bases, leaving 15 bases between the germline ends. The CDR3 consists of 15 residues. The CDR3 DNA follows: TGTGCCAGCAGCCCCGTGGGGGAAAGAAATTCACCCCTCCACTTT. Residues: CASSPVGERNSPLHF. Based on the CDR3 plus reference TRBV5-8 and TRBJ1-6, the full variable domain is EAGVTQSPTHLIKTRGQQATLRCSPISGHTSVYWYQQALGLGLQFLLWYDEGEERNRGNFPPRFSGRQFPNYSSELNVNALELEDSALYLCASSPVGERNSPLHFGNGTRLTVT.

The CDR3 bases are TGTGCCAGTAGCGGCACAGGGGGAGATAATTCACCCCTCCACTTT. Encoded protein: CASSGTGGDNSPLHF. V and J are TRBV19 and TRBJ1-6, with 8 bases that match TRBD1. From germline, CDR1 is LNHDA and CDR2 SQIVND (reference sequence). The J segment lost 5 bases and the V segment lost 6 bases, leaving 6 bases of the junction unmatched. This CDR3 is 15 amino acids long.

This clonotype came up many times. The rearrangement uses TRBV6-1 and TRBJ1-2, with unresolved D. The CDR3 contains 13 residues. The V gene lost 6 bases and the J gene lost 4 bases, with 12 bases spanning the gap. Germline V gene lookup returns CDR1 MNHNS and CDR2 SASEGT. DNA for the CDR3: TGTGCCAGCAGGGATGGACGGACCTATGGCTACACCTTC. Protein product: CASRDGRTYGYTF.

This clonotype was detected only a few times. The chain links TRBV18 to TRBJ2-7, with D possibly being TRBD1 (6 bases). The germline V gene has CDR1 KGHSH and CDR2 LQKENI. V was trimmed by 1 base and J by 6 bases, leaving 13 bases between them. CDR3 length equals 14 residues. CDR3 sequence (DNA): TGTGCCAGCTCACCACGGACAGCCGCCCTCGAGCAGTACTTC. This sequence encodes CASSPRTAALEQYF.

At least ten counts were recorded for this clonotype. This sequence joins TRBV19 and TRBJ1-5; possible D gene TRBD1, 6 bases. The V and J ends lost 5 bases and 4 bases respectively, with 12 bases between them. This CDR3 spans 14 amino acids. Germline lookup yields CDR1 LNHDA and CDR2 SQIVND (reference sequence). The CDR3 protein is CASSVTGKNQPQHF. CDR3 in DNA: TGTGCCAGTAGTGTAACAGGGAAGAATCAGCCCCAGCATTTT.

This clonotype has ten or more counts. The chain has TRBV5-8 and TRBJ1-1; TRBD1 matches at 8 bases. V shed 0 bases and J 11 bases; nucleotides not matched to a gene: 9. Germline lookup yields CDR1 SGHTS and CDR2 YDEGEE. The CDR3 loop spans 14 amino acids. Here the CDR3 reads CASSLEDRGGSAFF. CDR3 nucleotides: TGTGCCAGCAGCTTGGAAGACAGGGGTGGTTCGGCTTTCTTT.

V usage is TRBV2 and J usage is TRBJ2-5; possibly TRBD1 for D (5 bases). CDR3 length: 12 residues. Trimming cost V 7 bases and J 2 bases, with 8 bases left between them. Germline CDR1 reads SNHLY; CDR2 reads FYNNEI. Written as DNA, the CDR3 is TGTGCCAGCACTAAGGGGCAAGAGACCCAGTACTTC. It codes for CASTKGQETQYF.

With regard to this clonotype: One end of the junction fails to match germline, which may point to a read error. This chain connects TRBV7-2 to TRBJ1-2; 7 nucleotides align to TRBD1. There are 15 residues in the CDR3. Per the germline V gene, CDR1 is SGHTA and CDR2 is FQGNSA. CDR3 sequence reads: CASSHRDSSNYGYTF. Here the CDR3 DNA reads TGCGCCAGCAGTCACCGGGACAGTTCTAACTATGGCTACACCTTC.

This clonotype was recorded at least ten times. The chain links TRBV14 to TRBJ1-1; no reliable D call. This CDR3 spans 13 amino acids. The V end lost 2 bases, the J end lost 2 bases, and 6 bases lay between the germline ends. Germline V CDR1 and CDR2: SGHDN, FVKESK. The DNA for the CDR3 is TGTGCCAGCAGCCAATACAGAAACACTGAAGCTTTCTTT. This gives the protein CASSQYRNTEAFF. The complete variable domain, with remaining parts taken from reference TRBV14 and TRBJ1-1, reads EAGVTQFPSHSVIEKGQTVTLRCDPISGHDNLYWYRRVMGKEIKFLLHFVKESKQDESGMPNNRFLAERTGGTYSTLKVQPAELEDSGVYFCASSQYRNTEAFFGQGTRLTVV.

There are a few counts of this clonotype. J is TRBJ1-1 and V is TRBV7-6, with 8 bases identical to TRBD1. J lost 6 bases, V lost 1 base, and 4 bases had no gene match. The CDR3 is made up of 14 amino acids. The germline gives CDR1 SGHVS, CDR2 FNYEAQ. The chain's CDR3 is CASSLGRDRPEAFF. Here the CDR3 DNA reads TGTGCCAGCAGCTTAGGGCGGGACAGGCCTGAAGCTTTCTTT. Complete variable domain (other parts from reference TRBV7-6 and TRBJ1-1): GAGVSQSPRYKVTKRGQDVALRCDPISGHVSLYWYRQALGQGPEFLTYFNYEAQQDKSGLPNDRFSAERPEGSISTLTIQRTEQRDSAMYRCASSLGRDRPEAFFGQGTRLTVV.

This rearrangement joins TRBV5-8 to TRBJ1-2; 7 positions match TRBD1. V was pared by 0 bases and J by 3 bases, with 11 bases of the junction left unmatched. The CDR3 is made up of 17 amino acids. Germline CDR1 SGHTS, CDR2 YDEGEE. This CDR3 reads CASSLGQGRTRDYGYTF. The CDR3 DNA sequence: TGTGCCAGCAGCTTGGGACAGGGACGAACTCGTGACTATGGCTACACCTTC.

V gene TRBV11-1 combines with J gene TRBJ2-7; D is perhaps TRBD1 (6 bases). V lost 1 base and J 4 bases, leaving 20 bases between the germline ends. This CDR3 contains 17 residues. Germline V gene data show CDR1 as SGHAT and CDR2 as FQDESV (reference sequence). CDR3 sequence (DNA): TGTGCCAGCAGCTTAGTAGCTATCGGGACATCTTTATACGAGCAGTACTTC. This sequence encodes CASSLVAIGTSLYEQYF. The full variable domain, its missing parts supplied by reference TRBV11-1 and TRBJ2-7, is EAEVAQSPRYKITEKSQAVAFWCDPISGHATLYWYRQILGQGPELLVQFQDESVVDDSQLPKDRFSAERLKGVDSTLKIQPAELGDSAMYLCASSLVAIGTSLYEQYFGPGTRLTVT.

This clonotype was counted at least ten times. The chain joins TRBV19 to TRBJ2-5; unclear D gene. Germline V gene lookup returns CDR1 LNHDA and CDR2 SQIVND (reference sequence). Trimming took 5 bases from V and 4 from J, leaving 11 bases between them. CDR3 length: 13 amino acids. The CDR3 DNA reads TGTGCCAGTAGTTCCGGGCCAAGAGAGACCCAGTACTTC. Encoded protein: CASSSGPRETQYF.

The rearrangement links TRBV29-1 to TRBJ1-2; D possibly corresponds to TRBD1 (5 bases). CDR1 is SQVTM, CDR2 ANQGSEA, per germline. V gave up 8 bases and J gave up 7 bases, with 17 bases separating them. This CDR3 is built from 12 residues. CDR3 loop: CSSSAGLSGYTF. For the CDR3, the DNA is TGCAGCAGCTCAGCAGGGCTATCTGGCTACACCTTC.

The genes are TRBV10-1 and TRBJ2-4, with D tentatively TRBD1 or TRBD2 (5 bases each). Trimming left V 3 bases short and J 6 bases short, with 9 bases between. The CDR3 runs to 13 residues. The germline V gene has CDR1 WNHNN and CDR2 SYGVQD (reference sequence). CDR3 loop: CASSEAGRNIQYF. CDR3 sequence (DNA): TGCGCCAGCAGTGAAGCAGGGAGAAACATTCAGTACTTC.

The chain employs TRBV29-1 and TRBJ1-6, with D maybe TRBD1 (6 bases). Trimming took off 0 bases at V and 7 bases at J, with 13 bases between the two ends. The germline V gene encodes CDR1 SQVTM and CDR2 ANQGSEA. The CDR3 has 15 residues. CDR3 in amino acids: CSVEDKWTANSPLHF. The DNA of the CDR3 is TGCAGCGTTGAAGATAAGTGGACAGCCAATTCACCCCTCCACTTT.

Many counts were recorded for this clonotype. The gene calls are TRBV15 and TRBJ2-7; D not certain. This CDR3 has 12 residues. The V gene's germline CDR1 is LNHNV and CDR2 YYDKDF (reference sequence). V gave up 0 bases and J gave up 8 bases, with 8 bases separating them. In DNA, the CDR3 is TGTGCCACCAGCAGAGATCGCGCCAAGCAGTACTTC. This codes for CATSRDRAKQYF.

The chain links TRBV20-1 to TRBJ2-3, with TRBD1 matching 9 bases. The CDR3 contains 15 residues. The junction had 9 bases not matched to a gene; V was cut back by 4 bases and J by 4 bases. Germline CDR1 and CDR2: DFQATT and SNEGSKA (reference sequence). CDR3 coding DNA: TGCAGTGCTACCCAACAGGGGGCAGTGGCAGATACGCAGTATTTT. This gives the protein CSATQQGAVADTQYF.

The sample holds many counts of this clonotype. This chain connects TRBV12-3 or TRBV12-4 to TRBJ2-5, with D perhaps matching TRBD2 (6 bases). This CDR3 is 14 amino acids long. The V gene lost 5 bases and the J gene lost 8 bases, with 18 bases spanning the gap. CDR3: CASSRTRAGNTQYF. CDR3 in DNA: TGTGCCAGCAGTCGAACTAGGGCGGGGAATACCCAGTACTTC.